The present TCR beta chain was sequenced within a study of T cell responses to AZD1222 COVID-19 vaccine. General observations from the study: The study sampled repertoires only after the peak T cell response.

V lost 8 bases to trimming and J lost 5 bases; unmatched junction nucleotides: 6. The CDR3 contains 15 residues. Germline lookup yields CDR1 WSHSY and CDR2 SAAADI. Comment on this clone: Its target is unknown.

The protocol was immunoSEQ multiplex PCR, while the TCRdb copy is restricted to in-frame clones and leaves out a portion. The sample has about 68,000 clones; almost 90% are singletons. This sequence joins TRBV10-2 and TRBJ2-3; 14 bases are shared with TRBD2. The source is an adult in good health. Sequenced material: peripheral blood, taken on day 0 of AZD1222 vaccination. As DNA, the CDR3 is TGCGCCAGCGGGAGACTAGCGGGAGGGAAAGATACGCAGTATTTT. Amino acids: CASGRLAGGKDTQYF.